This note documents a single TCR beta chain sequence. The data were produced by immunoSEQ multiplex PCR, yet TCRdb's version contains in-frame clones alone and is incomplete. This sample has hundreds of thousands of clones; about 96% occur once, and the top ten carry less than 0.3%. Terminally differentiated effector memory CD45RA+ cells were left out of the naive CD8 fraction, which was CD45RO-negative and positively selected for CCR7. Germline V gene sequence: CDR1 SGHVS, CDR2 FQNEAQ. The CDR3 consists of 18 residues. The junction had 15 bases not matched to a gene; V was cut back by 6 bases and J by 0 bases. This record belongs to a study of shared clonotypes between healthy human individuals. The overall study: Each donor had three CD4 naive, three CD4 memory, two CD8 naive and one CD8 memory plate.

The receptor's source is a man aged 25 to 40 in good health. The sample taken for sequencing was naive CD8+ T cells sorted from blood. The chain has TRBV7-8 and TRBJ2-5; TRBD2 agrees at 8 bases. The CDR3 DNA follows: TGTGCCAGCAGTTACCCCCCCTCACGACTAGCGCACCAAGAGACCCAGTACTTC. Translated, it gives CASSYPPSRLAHQETQYF.